This T cell receptor (beta chain) was profiled in a study of glioma-infiltrating T cells after dendritic cell vaccination. Whole-study context: Glioblastoma patients came from Phase I and II dendritic cell vaccination trials.

Amplification used 60 V beta primers and 13 J beta primers. Sequencing was performed with immunoSEQ multiplex PCR; in TCRdb, only in-frame clones are kept and a portion is missing. The table lists 55,000 to 70,000 clones, about 81% of them singletons, with less than 9.5% in the top ten. PBMC sampling occurred before vaccination, two weeks after the third dose, and at progression. The TCR originated in a human donor with glioblastoma. The sample consisted of blood, taken before dendritic cell vaccination.

The CDR3 reads CASNEGDNSPLHF. As DNA, the CDR3 is TGTGCCAGCAACGAAGGAGATAATTCACCCCTCCACTTT. The J gene is TRBJ1-6, the V gene TRBV6-4; no clear D. Deletions cut 7 bases from V and 5 bases from J, with 9 bases between. The CDR3 covers 13 residues. CDR1 and CDR2 (germline): MRHNA, SNTAGT.